Below, one T cell receptor (beta chain) is given with its context. Its cognate antigen is unknown. The sample belongs to a study of PD-1 blockade in classical Hodgkin lymphoma. Study-wide background: Once every 2 weeks, patients received intravenous nivolumab at 3 mg/kg.

The V and J ends lost 0 bases and 4 bases respectively, with 18 bases between them. Germline loops: CDR1 SGHTA, CDR2 FQGNSA. There are 18 residues in the CDR3. Here immunoSEQ multiplex PCR was the method, and the copy in TCRdb shows in-frame clones only, minus some. The sample yields roughly 50,000 clones, 86% seen once. Specified time point: cycle 4 day 1 (C4D1), after more than five weeks of nivolumab. Relapses following autologous stem cell transplantation were seen in all patients, with brentuximab vedotin exposure varying. Notes on the study in general: CD4+ TCR diversity, unlike CD8+, climbed significantly by C4D1. Exclusion was the outcome for patients who began nivolumab under 1 year after ASCT.

This receptor was taken from a human donor with classical Hodgkin lymphoma. The source material was peripheral blood mononuclear cells (PBMCs), sampled before the fourth cycle of nivolumab. The chain employs TRBV7-2 and TRBJ2-2; possible D gene TRBD1, 7 bases. CDR3 residues: CASSLAATGQGGTGELFF. CDR3 in DNA: TGTGCCAGCAGCTTAGCCGCCACAGGGCAGGGGGGCACCGGGGAGCTGTTTTTT.